A selection of T cell receptor beta chains follows, all from one sample in a study of cytomegalovirus exposure and HLA in healthy donors. The data were produced by immunoSEQ multiplex PCR, yet TCRdb's version contains in-frame clones alone and is incomplete. The sample comprises 200,000 to 250,000 clones, under 90% of which are singletons, and 1.3% rests with the top ten. Sequencing used PBMCs. The receptors stem from a human donor in good health. CDR3s include the opening cysteine and the closing phenylalanine or tryptophan. A D gene is named only where the DNA matches it firmly. Some rows mark clone size as missing; the rest say once, few, many or name a class of expanded clone.

j_call,v_call,d_call,clone_size,cdr3_aa,cdr3_nt
TRBJ2-1,TRBV29-1,TRBD2,once,CSVRVTAGVWLMYNEQFF,TGCAGCGTTAGGGTCACAGCGGGAGTCTGGCTAATGTACAATGAGCAGTTCTTC
TRBJ2-3,TRBV29-1,TRBD1,NA,CSVDREADTQYF,TGCAGCGTCGACAGGGAAGCAGATACGCAGTATTTT
TRBJ2-7,TRBV21-1,NA,NA,CASSKGTGGPPLSYEQYF,TGTGCCAGCAGCAAAGGGACAGGGGGTCCCCCTCTCTCCTACGAGCAGTACTTC
TRBJ1-1,TRBV18,NA,NA,CASSRSDMGTEAFF,TGTGCCAGCTCACGTTCGGACATGGGCACTGAAGCTTTCTTT
TRBJ2-1,TRBV7-8,TRBD2,once,CASSKHSGRGAYNEQFF,TGTGCCAGCAGCAAGCATAGCGGGAGAGGAGCCTACAATGAGCAGTTCTTC
TRBJ1-5,TRBV6-1,TRBD1,once,CASSWTGANNQPQHF,TGTGCCAGCAGCTGGACAGGCGCCAACAATCAGCCCCAGCATTTT
TRBJ2-1,TRBV7-7,NA,few,CASSSGGSPYNEQFF,TGTGCTAGCAGCTCTGGCGGGTCCCCCTACAATGAGCAGTTCTTC
TRBJ2-1,TRBV11-2,NA,NA,CASSLINGGIYNEQFF,TGTGCCAGCAGCTTAATTAATGGGGGGATCTACAATGAGCAGTTCTTC
TRBJ2-3,TRBV7-9,TRBD2,NA,CASSLYPGLAEPTDTQYF,TGTGCCAGCAGCTTATACCCCGGACTAGCGGAACCCACAGATACGCAGTATTTT
TRBJ1-5,TRBV6-5,NA,NA,CASRETRNQPQHF,TGTGCCAGCAGAGAGACAAGGAATCAGCCCCAGCATTTT
TRBJ2-3,TRBV9,TRBD2,NA,CASSGEGSGNTDTQYF,TGTGCCAGCAGCGGGGAGGGTAGCGGGAACACAGATACGCAGTATTTT
TRBJ2-7,TRBV7-9,NA,few,CASSLDTAEQYF,TGTGCCAGCAGCCTGGACACCGCCGAGCAGTACTTC
TRBJ1-1,TRBV7-9,TRBD1,NA,CASSPRQGSAEAFF,TGTGCCAGCAGCCCCCGACAGGGGAGCGCTGAAGCTTTCTTT
TRBJ1-1,TRBV6-1,NA,NA,CASSVGTQGRVFF,TGTGCCAGCAGCGTGGGGACACAGGGAAGGGTTTTCTTT
TRBJ2-1,TRBV10-3,NA,NA,CAISGMESSYNEQFF,TGTGCCATCAGTGGGATGGAGAGCTCCTACAATGAGCAGTTCTTC
TRBJ1-2,TRBV7-9,NA,NA,CSSSLAPDIADGYTF,TGTTCCAGCAGCTTAGCGCCCGACATCGCAGATGGCTACACCTTC
TRBJ1-1,TRBV28,NA,NA,CASGLGTNTEAFF,TGTGCCAGCGGTTTAGGCACGAACACTGAAGCTTTCTTT
TRBJ2-7,TRBV5-4,NA,NA,CASSLDTYEQYF,TGTGCCAGCAGCTTAGACACCTACGAGCAGTACTTC
TRBJ1-2,TRBV18,NA,NA,CASSNQGSTVSNYGYTF,TGTGCCAGCTCAAACCAGGGCTCGACAGTGTCTAACTATGGCTACACCTTC
TRBJ2-5,TRBV6-5,NA,NA,CASSYRVGETQYF,TGTGCCAGCAGTTACCGAGTCGGGGAGACCCAGTACTTC
TRBJ1-5,TRBV19,NA,NA,CASSIVENSNQPQHF,TGTGCCAGTAGTATAGTAGAGAATAGCAATCAGCCCCAGCATTTT
TRBJ2-5,TRBV4-3,TRBD2,NA,CASSQGGSGIETQYF,TGCGCCAGCAGCCAAGGAGGTAGCGGGATTGAGACCCAGTACTTC
TRBJ1-1,TRBV13,TRBD1,NA,CASSLGQGGTEAFF,TGTGCCAGCAGCTTAGGTCAGGGGGGCACTGAAGCTTTCTTT
TRBJ1-5,TRBV19,TRBD1,NA,CASSKGANQPQHF,TGTGCCAGTAGTAAGGGGGCTAATCAGCCCCAGCATTTT
TRBJ2-3,TRBV19,NA,NA,CASSYWGPGTDTQYF,TGTGCCAGTAGTTATTGGGGGCCTGGCACAGATACGCAGTATTTT
TRBJ1-5,TRBV5-5,NA,NA,CASSLYGNQPQHF,TGTGCCAGCAGCTTGTATGGCAATCAGCCCCAGCATTTT
TRBJ1-1,TRBV19,TRBD1,NA,CASTPLRLTGDDTEAFF,TGTGCCAGTACCCCCCTGAGGCTGACAGGGGATGACACTGAAGCTTTCTTT
TRBJ2-7,TRBV5-6,TRBD1,NA,CASNSNGQGQFYEQYF,TGTGCCAGCAACAGCAATGGACAGGGTCAATTTTACGAGCAGTACTTC
TRBJ2-7,TRBV27,TRBD2,NA,CASKTLGTSGTYEQYF,TGTGCCAGCAAAACGCTTGGGACTAGCGGCACCTACGAGCAGTACTTC
TRBJ1-5,TRBV6-5,TRBD1,NA,CASSPGQVSNQPQHF,TGTGCCAGCAGCCCGGGACAGGTCAGCAATCAGCCCCAGCATTTT
TRBJ2-1,TRBV27,NA,NA,CASSLSALSYNEQFF,TGTGCCAGCAGTTTAAGCGCCCTATCCTACAATGAGCAGTTCTTC
TRBJ2-3,TRBV4-1,TRBD1,NA,CASSQGSSRRGRLDTQYF,TGCGCCAGCAGCCAAGGATCTTCTCGCAGGGGGCGTTTAGATACGCAGTATTTT
TRBJ1-1,TRBV6-5,NA,NA,CASRSNTEAFF,TGTGCCAGCAGATCAAACACTGAAGCTTTCTTT
TRBJ2-5,TRBV5-1,NA,NA,CASSITDSGETQYF,TGCGCCAGCAGCATAACAGACAGTGGGGAGACCCAGTACTTC
TRBJ1-1,TRBV5-4,NA,NA,CASSLALTAMNTEAFF,TGTGCCAGCAGCTTGGCCTTAACAGCCATGAACACTGAAGCTTTCTTT
TRBJ2-7,TRBV10-2,TRBD2,NA,CASSDDKRESYEQYF,TGCGCCAGCAGTGATGATAAGCGGGAGTCATACGAGCAGTACTTC
TRBJ2-3,TRBV5-1,NA,few,CASSEGVSYTDTQYF,TGCGCCAGCTCTGAAGGGGTTTCCTACACAGATACGCAGTATTTT
TRBJ1-1,TRBV18,NA,NA,CASSGQGRNTEAFF,TGTGCCAGCTCCGGCCAGGGCCGAAACACTGAAGCTTTCTTT
TRBJ2-3,TRBV7-2,NA,NA,CASNLAGTDTQYF,TGTGCCAGCAATCTAGCCGGCACAGATACGCAGTATTTT
TRBJ2-1,TRBV23-1,TRBD2,NA,CASSHSVSGGMTSGCHPYNEQFF,TGCGCCAGCAGTCACTCCGTCTCGGGGGGGATGACTAGCGGGTGTCACCCCTACAATGAGCAGTTCTTC
TRBJ2-7,TRBV30,TRBD1,NA,CAWSGTGKSYEQYF,TGTGCCTGGAGCGGGACAGGGAAATCCTACGAGCAGTACTTC
TRBJ2-5,TRBV19,NA,once,CASSTGRGATETQYF,TGTGCCAGTAGTACAGGCCGGGGGGCTACGGAGACCCAGTACTTC
TRBJ2-1,TRBV11-2,NA,NA,CASRAGTGGTSGSFNEQFF,TGTGCCAGCAGAGCCGGGACAGGGGGCACTAGCGGGAGTTTTAATGAGCAGTTCTTC
TRBJ1-4,TRBV6-5,NA,NA,CASREGGATNEKLFF,TGTGCCAGCAGGGAGGGGGGGGCAACTAATGAAAAACTGTTTTTT
TRBJ1-3,TRBV5-1,TRBD1,once,CASSLGGRGFGNTIYF,TGCGCCAGCAGCTTGGGCGGCAGGGGGTTTGGAAACACCATATATTTT
TRBJ2-5,TRBV5-8,NA,NA,CASSRILDPETQYF,TGTGCCAGCAGCCGCATACTAGATCCGGAGACCCAGTACTTC
TRBJ2-5,TRBV10-2,TRBD2,NA,CASSSPSGRAGETQYF,TGCGCCAGCAGTAGTCCTAGCGGGAGGGCCGGAGAGACCCAGTACTTC
TRBJ2-7,TRBV7-9,TRBD1,NA,CASRTGDYEQYF,TGTGCCAGCCGGACAGGGGACTACGAGCAGTACTTC
TRBJ1-2,TRBV28,NA,NA,CASSFAGPDYGYTF,TGTGCCAGCAGTTTCGCAGGGCCAGACTATGGCTACACCTTC
TRBJ2-7,TRBV27,NA,NA,CASSGQSYEQYF,TGTGCCAGCAGTGGGCAGTCCTACGAGCAGTACTTC
TRBJ2-5,TRBV27,NA,NA,CASSSSSGVAQYF,TGTGCCAGCAGTTCCTCATCGGGAGTGGCCCAGTACTTC
TRBJ1-1,TRBV7-2,NA,once,CASSLAAGSLLTEAFF,TGTGCCAGCAGCTTAGCGGCGGGCAGCCTACTCACTGAAGCTTTCTTT
TRBJ2-7,TRBV7-2,NA,NA,CASTLSAPGSYEQYF,TGTGCCAGCACCCTCTCTGCTCCGGGATCCTACGAGCAGTACTTC
TRBJ2-3,TRBV29-1,TRBD2,NA,CSIRGLAGDTQYF,TGCAGCATCCGAGGACTAGCGGGAGATACGCAGTATTTT
TRBJ2-1,TRBV10-1,NA,NA,CASTTGLRGRNEQFF,TGCGCCAGCACAACGGGACTTCGAGGACGCAATGAGCAGTTCTTC
TRBJ2-7,TRBV7-6,NA,NA,CASSPTWSGESSYEQYF,TGTGCCAGCAGCCCAACATGGTCGGGTGAGAGCTCCTACGAGCAGTACTTC
TRBJ2-1,TRBV6-5,TRBD2,many,CALGEGPYNEQFF,TGTGCCCTCGGGGAGGGCCCCTACAATGAGCAGTTCTTC
TRBJ2-5,TRBV7-2,NA,once,CASTGWGSAVLETQYF,TGTGCCAGCACTGGTTGGGGTAGCGCAGTGTTGGAGACCCAGTACTTC
TRBJ2-1,TRBV6-1,TRBD1,NA,CASRQGDDYNEQFF,TGTGCCAGCAGACAGGGGGACGACTACAATGAGCAGTTCTTC
TRBJ1-2,TRBV5-1,NA,once,CASSLIEKGGGNYGYTF,TGCGCCAGCAGCTTGATAGAGAAGGGCGGAGGGAACTATGGCTACACCTTC